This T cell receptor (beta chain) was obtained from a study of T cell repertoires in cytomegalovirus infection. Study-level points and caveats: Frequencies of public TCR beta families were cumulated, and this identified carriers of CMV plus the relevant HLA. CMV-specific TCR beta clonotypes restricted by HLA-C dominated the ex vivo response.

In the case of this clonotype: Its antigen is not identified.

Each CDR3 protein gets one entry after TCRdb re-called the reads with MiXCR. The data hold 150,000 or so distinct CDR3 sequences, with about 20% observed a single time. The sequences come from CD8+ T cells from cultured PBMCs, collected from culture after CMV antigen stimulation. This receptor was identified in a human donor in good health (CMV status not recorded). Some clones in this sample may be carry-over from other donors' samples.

The CDR3 region is CASSLQGFGAFF. CDR3 in DNA: TGCGCCAGCAGCCTTCAGGGATTTGGAGCTTTCTTT. The rearrangement joins TRBV4-1 to TRBJ1-1, with D perhaps matching TRBD1 (5 bases). V lost 4 bases and J lost 10, with 13 bases in between. The CDR3 sequence is 12 residues long. The germline V gene encodes CDR1 MGHRA and CDR2 YSYEKL.